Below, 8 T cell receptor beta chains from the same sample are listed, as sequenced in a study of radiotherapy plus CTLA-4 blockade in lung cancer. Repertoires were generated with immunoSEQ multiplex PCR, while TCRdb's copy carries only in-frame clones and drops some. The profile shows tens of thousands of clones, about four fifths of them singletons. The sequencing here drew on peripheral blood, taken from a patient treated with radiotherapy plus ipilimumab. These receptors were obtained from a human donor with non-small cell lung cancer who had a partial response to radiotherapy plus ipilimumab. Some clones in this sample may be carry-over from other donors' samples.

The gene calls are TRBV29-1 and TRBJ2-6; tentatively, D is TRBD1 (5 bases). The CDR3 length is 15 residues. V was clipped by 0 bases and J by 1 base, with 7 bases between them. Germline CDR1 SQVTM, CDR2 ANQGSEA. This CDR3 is CSVEDRQSGANVLTF. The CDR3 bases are TGCAGCGTTGAAGACCGACAGTCTGGGGCCAACGTCCTGACTTTC.

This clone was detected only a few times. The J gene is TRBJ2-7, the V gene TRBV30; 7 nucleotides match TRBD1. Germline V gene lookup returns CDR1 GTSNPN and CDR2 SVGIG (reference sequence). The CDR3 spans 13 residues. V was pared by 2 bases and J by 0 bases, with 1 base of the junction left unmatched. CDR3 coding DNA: TGTGCCTGGAGTCGGGACAGCTCCTACGAGCAGTACTTC. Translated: CAWSRDSSYEQYF.

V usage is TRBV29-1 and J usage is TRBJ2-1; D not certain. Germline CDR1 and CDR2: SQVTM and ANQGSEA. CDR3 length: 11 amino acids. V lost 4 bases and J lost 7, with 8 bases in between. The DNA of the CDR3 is TGCAGCGTTGGACTCTCAAATGAGCAGTTCTTC. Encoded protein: CSVGLSNEQFF.

CDR3 bases: TGTGCCAGCAGTTTCCAGGGAGGGATACCTTTCTTT. Protein product: CASSFQGGIPFF. This chain joins TRBV27 and TRBJ1-1; D perhaps matches TRBD1 (5 bases). V was shortened by 3 bases and J by 12 bases, with 14 bases between the two germline ends. Per germline, CDR1 MNHEY and CDR2 SMNVEV (reference sequence). The CDR3 is 12 residues long.

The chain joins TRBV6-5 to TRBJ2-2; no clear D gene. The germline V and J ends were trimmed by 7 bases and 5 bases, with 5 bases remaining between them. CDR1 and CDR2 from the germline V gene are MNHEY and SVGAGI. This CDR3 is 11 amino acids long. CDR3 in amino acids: CASTQTGELFF. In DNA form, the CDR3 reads TGTGCCAGCACTCAGACCGGGGAGCTGTTTTTT.

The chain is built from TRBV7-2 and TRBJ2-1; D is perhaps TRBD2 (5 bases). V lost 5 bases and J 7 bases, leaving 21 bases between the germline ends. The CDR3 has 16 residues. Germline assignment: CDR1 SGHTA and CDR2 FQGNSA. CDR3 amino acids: CASSRGQDGRGNEQFF. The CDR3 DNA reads TGTGCCAGCAGCCGAGGGCAGGACGGCCGTGGGAATGAGCAGTTCTTC.

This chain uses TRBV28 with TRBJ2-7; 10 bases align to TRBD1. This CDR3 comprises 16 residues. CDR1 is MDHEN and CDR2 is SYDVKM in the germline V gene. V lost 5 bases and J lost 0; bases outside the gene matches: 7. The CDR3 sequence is CASSAPGQGNSYEQYF. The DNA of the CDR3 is TGTGCCAGCAGTGCCCCGGGACAGGGGAACTCCTACGAGCAGTACTTC. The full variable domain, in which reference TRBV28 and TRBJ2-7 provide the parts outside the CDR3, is DVKVTQSSRYLVKRTGEKVFLECVQDMDHENMFWYRQDPGLGLRLIYFSYDVKMKEKGDIPEGYSVSREKKERFSLILESASTNQTSMYLCASSAPGQGNSYEQYFGPGTRLTVT.

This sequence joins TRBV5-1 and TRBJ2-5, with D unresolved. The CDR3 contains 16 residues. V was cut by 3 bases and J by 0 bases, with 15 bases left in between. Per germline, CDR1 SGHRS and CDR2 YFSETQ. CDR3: CASSSIPLEYQETQYF. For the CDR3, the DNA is TGCGCCAGCAGCTCAATTCCTCTGGAGTACCAAGAGACCCAGTACTTC.